The T cell receptor (beta chain) described here comes from a study of blood T cell repertoires in COVID-19. This CDR3 spans 18 amino acids. V was clipped by 0 bases and J by 3 bases, with 17 bases between them. The germline CDR1 and CDR2 sequences are KGHDR and SFDVKD. Here immunoSEQ multiplex PCR was the method, and the copy in TCRdb shows in-frame clones only, minus some. In the table there are over 150,000 clones, more than 70% of which are singletons. The chain carries TRBV24-1 and TRBJ1-5; D gene uncertain. The origin of this receptor is a middle-aged man with active or convalescent COVID-19. Sequenced: peripheral blood. The CDR3: CATSDLLRVTRINQPQHF. The CDR3 DNA sequence: TGTGCCACCAGTGATTTGCTCCGGGTCACAAGGATCAATCAGCCCCAGCATTTT.